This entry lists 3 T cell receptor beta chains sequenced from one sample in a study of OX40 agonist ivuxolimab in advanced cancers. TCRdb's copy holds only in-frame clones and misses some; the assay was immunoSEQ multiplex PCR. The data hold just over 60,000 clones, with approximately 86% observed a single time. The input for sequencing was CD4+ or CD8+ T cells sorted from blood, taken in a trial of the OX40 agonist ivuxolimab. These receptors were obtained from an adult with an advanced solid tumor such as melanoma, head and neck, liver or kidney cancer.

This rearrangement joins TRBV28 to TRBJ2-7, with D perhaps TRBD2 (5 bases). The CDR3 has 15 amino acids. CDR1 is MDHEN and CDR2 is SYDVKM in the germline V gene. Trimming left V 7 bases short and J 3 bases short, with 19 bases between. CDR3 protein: CASNHMRTRDYEQYF. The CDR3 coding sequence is TGTGCCAGCAATCATATGCGTACTAGAGACTACGAGCAGTACTTC.

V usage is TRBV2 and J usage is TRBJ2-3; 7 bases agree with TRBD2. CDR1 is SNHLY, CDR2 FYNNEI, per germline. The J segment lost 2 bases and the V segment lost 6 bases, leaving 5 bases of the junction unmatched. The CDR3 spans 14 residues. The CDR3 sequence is CASRGAGPTDTQYF. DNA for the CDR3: TGTGCCAGCAGGGGAGCGGGGCCCACAGATACGCAGTATTTT.

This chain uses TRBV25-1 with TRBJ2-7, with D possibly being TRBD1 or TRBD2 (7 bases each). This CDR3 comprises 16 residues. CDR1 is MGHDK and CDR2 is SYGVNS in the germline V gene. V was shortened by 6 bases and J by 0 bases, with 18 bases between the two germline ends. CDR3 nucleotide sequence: TGTGCCAGCAGAGCCGTCGCAGGGGGGGGCTCCTACGAGCAGTACTTC. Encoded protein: CASRAVAGGGSYEQYF.